These T cell receptor beta chains were read from a single sample in a study of beta chain features in type 1 diabetes. Profiling relied on immunoSEQ multiplex PCR, and the TCRdb table lists in-frame clones only, not all of them. The sample holds roughly 230,000 clones, more than 9% seen once. The sequenced sample was naive CD4+ T cells from blood. Receptor source: a woman aged 18-29 years in good health. Each CDR3 is given with its conserved first and last residue. Fields, in order: V gene, J gene, D gene, clone size, CDR3 DNA, CDR3 protein. A D gene is named only where the DNA matches it firmly. The listing skips clone size in some rows; elsewhere it reads once, few, many or a size class.

v_gene: TRBV10-3
j_gene: TRBJ2-3
d_gene: TRBD2
abundance: NA
CDR3nt: TGTGCCATCAGTGAGTATAGTAGCGGGACCCTCACAGATACGCAGTATTTT
CDR3aa: CAISEYSSGTLTDTQYF

v_gene: TRBV5-1
j_gene: TRBJ2-1
d_gene: TRBD1
abundance: NA
CDR3nt: TGCGCCAGCAACCTTGGACAGGGGAGTGGCAATGAGCAGTTCTTC
CDR3aa: CASNLGQGSGNEQFF

v_gene: TRBV18
j_gene: TRBJ1-1
d_gene: NA
abundance: few
CDR3nt: TGTGCCAGCTCTTCAGGGCGGAACACTGAAGCTTTCTTT
CDR3aa: CASSSGRNTEAFF

v_gene: TRBV6-6
j_gene: TRBJ1-2
d_gene: TRBD1
abundance: few
CDR3nt: TGTGCCAGCAGCCGACAGGGGGATGGCTACACCTTC
CDR3aa: CASSRQGDGYTF

v_gene: TRBV5-1
j_gene: TRBJ2-5
d_gene: NA
abundance: NA
CDR3nt: TGCGCCAGCAGCTTGTCCACAGCTGAGACCCAGTACTTC
CDR3aa: CASSLSTAETQYF

v_gene: TRBV11-2
j_gene: TRBJ2-6
d_gene: TRBD2
abundance: NA
CDR3nt: TGTGCCAGCCGGAGGTGGGGGGGGTCTGGGGCCAACGTCCTGACTTTC
CDR3aa: CASRRWGGSGANVLTF

v_gene: TRBV18
j_gene: TRBJ2-1
d_gene: TRBD2
abundance: many
CDR3nt: TGTGCCAGCTCATCCCTAGCGGAGCTTTACAATGAGCAGTTCTTC
CDR3aa: CASSSLAELYNEQFF

v_gene: TRBV2
j_gene: TRBJ1-1
d_gene: NA
abundance: few
CDR3nt: TGTGCCAGCAATTTGCCCGGTGACACTGAAGCTTTCTTT
CDR3aa: CASNLPGDTEAFF

v_gene: TRBV4-2
j_gene: TRBJ1-2
d_gene: TRBD1
abundance: NA
CDR3nt: TGTGCCAGCAGCCAACCGGACAGGGAGTTGGGAGGCTACACCTTC
CDR3aa: CASSQPDRELGGYTF

v_gene: TRBV27
j_gene: TRBJ1-1
d_gene: NA
abundance: NA
CDR3nt: TGTGCCAGCAGTTTTACAGGCGGGGACACTGAAGCTTTCTTT
CDR3aa: CASSFTGGDTEAFF

v_gene: TRBV5-1
j_gene: TRBJ2-3
d_gene: NA
abundance: NA
CDR3nt: TGCGCCAGCAGCTTCTTCTTTAGCGGATCTAGCACAGATACGCAGTATTTT
CDR3aa: CASSFFFSGSSTDTQYF

v_gene: TRBV28
j_gene: TRBJ2-7
d_gene: NA
abundance: few
CDR3nt: TGTGCCAGCAGTGTCCTCAGGGACGAGCAGTACTTC
CDR3aa: CASSVLRDEQYF

v_gene: TRBV5-6
j_gene: TRBJ1-6
d_gene: NA
abundance: few
CDR3nt: TGTGCCAGCAGCCCGTACGGGACACCATATAATTCACCCCTCCACTTT
CDR3aa: CASSPYGTPYNSPLHF

v_gene: TRBV4-1
j_gene: TRBJ2-3
d_gene: TRBD1
abundance: few
CDR3nt: TGCGCCAGCAGCCAAACAGGGGGAGGTGCAGATACGCAGTATTTT
CDR3aa: CASSQTGGGADTQYF

v_gene: TRBV29-1
j_gene: TRBJ1-5
d_gene: NA
abundance: few
CDR3nt: TGCAGCGTAGCCTATGGGCTAAATCAGCCCCAGCATTTT
CDR3aa: CSVAYGLNQPQHF

v_gene: TRBV30
j_gene: TRBJ1-5
d_gene: NA
abundance: few
CDR3nt: TGTGCCTGGAGTGCCGACCCAGGGCTGTTTAGCAATCAGCCCCAGCATTTT
CDR3aa: CAWSADPGLFSNQPQHF

v_gene: TRBV6-5
j_gene: TRBJ2-1
d_gene: TRBD1
abundance: few
CDR3nt: TGTGCCAGCAGTTACGGGTCAGGGGGAGACTACAATGAGCAGTTCTTC
CDR3aa: CASSYGSGGDYNEQFF

v_gene: TRBV6-1
j_gene: TRBJ2-7
d_gene: NA
abundance: NA
CDR3nt: TGTGCCAGCAGTCTCAGCGCCGAGAGCTCCTACGAGCAGTACTTC
CDR3aa: CASSLSAESSYEQYF

v_gene: TRBV30
j_gene: TRBJ2-1
d_gene: NA
abundance: few
CDR3nt: TGTGCCTGGAAGGGGGAAGACAGGTTCTACAATGAGCAGTTCTTC
CDR3aa: CAWKGEDRFYNEQFF

v_gene: TRBV7-6
j_gene: TRBJ2-5
d_gene: NA
abundance: NA
CDR3nt: TGTGCCAGCAGCCGGGATCCGGGGCAAGAGACCCAGTACTTC
CDR3aa: CASSRDPGQETQYF

v_gene: TRBV4-1
j_gene: TRBJ2-5
d_gene: TRBD2
abundance: NA
CDR3nt: TGCGCCAGCAGCCAAGGACTAGCGGGAGTGAAAGGTATCCGGGAGACCCAGTACTTC
CDR3aa: CASSQGLAGVKGIRETQYF

v_gene: TRBV5-4
j_gene: TRBJ1-1
d_gene: NA
abundance: NA
CDR3nt: TGTGCCAGCAGCTTGGATCCGGGGAACACTGAAGCTTTCTTT
CDR3aa: CASSLDPGNTEAFF

v_gene: TRBV10-1
j_gene: TRBJ2-1
d_gene: TRBD2
abundance: NA
CDR3nt: TGCGCCAGCTCCGGCCCTATAGCGGGAGGGTCCCACAATGAGCAGTTCTTC
CDR3aa: CASSGPIAGGSHNEQFF

v_gene: TRBV10-3
j_gene: TRBJ2-1
d_gene: TRBD2
abundance: NA
CDR3nt: TGTGCCATCAGAGTTAGCGGGAGGGCGGATGAGCAGTTCTTC
CDR3aa: CAIRVSGRADEQFF

v_gene: TRBV18
j_gene: TRBJ1-2
d_gene: NA
abundance: NA
CDR3nt: TGTGCCAGCTCACCTTCCGGGACATACTATGGCTACACCTTC
CDR3aa: CASSPSGTYYGYTF

v_gene: TRBV2
j_gene: TRBJ1-5
d_gene: NA
abundance: NA
CDR3nt: TGTGCCAGCAGTGCTGGACAACAACAGCCCCAGCATTTT
CDR3aa: CASSAGQQQPQHF

v_gene: TRBV30
j_gene: TRBJ2-5
d_gene: NA
abundance: many
CDR3nt: TGTGCCTGGGACGACAGGCAAGAGACCCAGTACTTC
CDR3aa: CAWDDRQETQYF

v_gene: TRBV7-2
j_gene: TRBJ2-1
d_gene: TRBD2
abundance: few
CDR3nt: TGTGCCAGCAGCGCCGTAGCGGGGGGCTACAATGAGCAGTTCTTC
CDR3aa: CASSAVAGGYNEQFF

v_gene: TRBV27
j_gene: TRBJ2-1
d_gene: TRBD1
abundance: few
CDR3nt: TGTGCCAGCAGTTTAAGACAGGGGAGGACGAATGAGCAGTTCTTC
CDR3aa: CASSLRQGRTNEQFF

v_gene: TRBV27
j_gene: TRBJ2-3
d_gene: TRBD1
abundance: NA
CDR3nt: TGTGCCAGCAGGAGATGGGGACAGGGGGCAGATACGCAGTATTTT
CDR3aa: CASRRWGQGADTQYF

v_gene: TRBV2
j_gene: TRBJ2-5
d_gene: NA
abundance: NA
CDR3nt: TGTGCCAGCAGTGAGTCTGAGACCCAGTACTTC
CDR3aa: CASSESETQYF

v_gene: TRBV19
j_gene: TRBJ2-2
d_gene: TRBD1
abundance: few
CDR3nt: TGTGCCAGTAGTATGTGGACAGGTCTTAGCACCGGGGAGCTGTTTTTT
CDR3aa: CASSMWTGLSTGELFF

v_gene: TRBV9
j_gene: TRBJ2-7
d_gene: NA
abundance: few
CDR3nt: TGTGCCAGCAGCCCCGGACTGACCTACGAGCAGTACTTC
CDR3aa: CASSPGLTYEQYF

v_gene: TRBV2
j_gene: TRBJ1-5
d_gene: NA
abundance: NA
CDR3nt: TGTGCCAGCAGCGGGGTTGGGGGGGCCAGTATCGTCAGTCCCCAGCATTTT
CDR3aa: CASSGVGGASIVSPQHF

v_gene: TRBV25-1
j_gene: TRBJ1-2
d_gene: NA
abundance: NA
CDR3nt: TGTGCCAGCAGTAACAGGGAAGGGGACTATGGCTACACCTTC
CDR3aa: CASSNREGDYGYTF

v_gene: TRBV2
j_gene: TRBJ2-1
d_gene: TRBD2
abundance: NA
CDR3nt: TGTGCCAGCAGTAGTCGGGAGGCGCAGTTCTTC
CDR3aa: CASSSREAQFF

v_gene: TRBV30
j_gene: TRBJ1-5
d_gene: TRBD1
abundance: few
CDR3nt: TGTGCCTGGAGTCCCCAGGGGGCGGATCAGCCCCAGCATTTT
CDR3aa: CAWSPQGADQPQHF

v_gene: TRBV12-5
j_gene: TRBJ2-3
d_gene: TRBD1
abundance: few
CDR3nt: TGTGCTAGTGGTTTGGTACAGGGGTTTGCAGATACGCAGTATTTT
CDR3aa: CASGLVQGFADTQYF

v_gene: TRBV5-1
j_gene: TRBJ1-4
d_gene: TRBD1
abundance: once
CDR3nt: TGCGCCAGCAGGAAGACAGGGAGACTTGCAACTAATGAAAAACTGTTTTTT
CDR3aa: CASRKTGRLATNEKLFF

v_gene: TRBV7-9
j_gene: TRBJ2-1
d_gene: NA
abundance: NA
CDR3nt: TGTGCCAGCAGCCGCGAGGCTAGAAACGGTGATGAGCAGTTCTTC
CDR3aa: CASSREARNGDEQFF

v_gene: TRBV10-1
j_gene: TRBJ2-1
d_gene: TRBD1
abundance: few
CDR3nt: TGCGCCAGCAGTGAACAGGGGGCCACCTACAATGAGCAGTTCTTC
CDR3aa: CASSEQGATYNEQFF

v_gene: TRBV19
j_gene: TRBJ2-3
d_gene: TRBD1
abundance: NA
CDR3nt: TGTGCCAGTAGTCAACAGGGGGCAGGTTCAGATACGCAGTATTTT
CDR3aa: CASSQQGAGSDTQYF

v_gene: TRBV19
j_gene: TRBJ1-5
d_gene: NA
abundance: few
CDR3nt: TGTGCCAGTAGTATGGGTACAGGTAATCAGCCCCAGCATTTT
CDR3aa: CASSMGTGNQPQHF

v_gene: TRBV2
j_gene: TRBJ1-1
d_gene: NA
abundance: NA
CDR3nt: TGTGCCAGCAGTGAAGCGGCGGTGGCTGAAGCTTTCTTT
CDR3aa: CASSEAAVAEAFF

v_gene: TRBV5-1
j_gene: TRBJ2-2
d_gene: NA
abundance: NA
CDR3nt: TGCGCCAGCACCGCCAATCCGGTGAACACCGGGGAGCTGTTTTTT
CDR3aa: CASTANPVNTGELFF

v_gene: TRBV30
j_gene: TRBJ1-5
d_gene: TRBD1
abundance: NA
CDR3nt: TGTGCCTGGAGTCCGGGACAGGGGGCGCCGCAGCCCCAGCATTTT
CDR3aa: CAWSPGQGAPQPQHF

v_gene: TRBV2
j_gene: TRBJ1-2
d_gene: NA
abundance: many
CDR3nt: TGTGCCAGCACAGAGGTTTATGGCTACACCTTC
CDR3aa: CASTEVYGYTF

v_gene: TRBV27
j_gene: TRBJ1-2
d_gene: TRBD1
abundance: few
CDR3nt: TGTGCCAGTAGGGGGCCGGTTAGGGGGCTCTATGGCTACACCTTC
CDR3aa: CASRGPVRGLYGYTF

v_gene: TRBV5-1
j_gene: TRBJ2-1
d_gene: TRBD1
abundance: few
CDR3nt: TGCGCCAGCAGCGTAGGAAACCGGGACAGGGGGTTGAATGAGCAGTTCTTC
CDR3aa: CASSVGNRDRGLNEQFF

v_gene: TRBV6-6
j_gene: TRBJ2-2
d_gene: NA
abundance: NA
CDR3nt: TGTGCCAGCAGCAACCGGGAAGGGGAGCTGTTTTTT
CDR3aa: CASSNREGELFF

v_gene: TRBV11-2
j_gene: TRBJ1-1
d_gene: NA
abundance: NA
CDR3nt: TGTGCCAGCAGCTTACAGGGTTCAATGAACACTGAAGCTTTCTTT
CDR3aa: CASSLQGSMNTEAFF

v_gene: TRBV7-3
j_gene: TRBJ1-2
d_gene: TRBD1
abundance: NA
CDR3nt: TGTGCCAGCAGCCAGTTACAGGGGTCCGGTGGCTACACCTTC
CDR3aa: CASSQLQGSGGYTF

v_gene: TRBV5-1
j_gene: TRBJ1-3
d_gene: TRBD1
abundance: NA
CDR3nt: TGCGCCAGCAGCCGAACCTCGGACAGGGCGAGCTCTGGAAACACCATATATTTT
CDR3aa: CASSRTSDRASSGNTIYF

v_gene: TRBV19
j_gene: TRBJ1-5
d_gene: TRBD1
abundance: NA
CDR3nt: TGTGCCAGTAGTCTCCGACAGGGAGGTCAGCCCCAGCATTTT
CDR3aa: CASSLRQGGQPQHF

v_gene: TRBV11-2
j_gene: TRBJ2-3
d_gene: TRBD2
abundance: few
CDR3nt: TGTGCCACCCTTTTCCGGACTAGCGGCACAGATACGCAGTATTTT
CDR3aa: CATLFRTSGTDTQYF

v_gene: TRBV23-1
j_gene: TRBJ2-2
d_gene: NA
abundance: few
CDR3nt: TGCGCCAGCAGTCGAGAAGAATCCGAGACGAACACCGGGGAGCTGTTTTTT
CDR3aa: CASSREESETNTGELFF

v_gene: TRBV5-1
j_gene: TRBJ1-4
d_gene: NA
abundance: few
CDR3nt: TGCGCCAGCAGCCTCACAGGGCGTCTGGATGAAAAACTGTTTTTT
CDR3aa: CASSLTGRLDEKLFF

v_gene: TRBV6-5
j_gene: TRBJ1-1
d_gene: TRBD1
abundance: few
CDR3nt: TGTGCCAGCGGATTACAGGGGGGGACTGAAGCTTTCTTT
CDR3aa: CASGLQGGTEAFF

v_gene: TRBV29-1
j_gene: TRBJ2-3
d_gene: TRBD1
abundance: NA
CDR3nt: TGCAGCGTTCGACAGGGGGCAGCAGATACGCAGTATTTT
CDR3aa: CSVRQGAADTQYF

v_gene: TRBV30
j_gene: TRBJ1-3
d_gene: NA
abundance: few
CDR3nt: TGTGCCTGGACTTCCCTGGCCTCTGGAAACACCATATATTTT
CDR3aa: CAWTSLASGNTIYF